A selection of T cell receptor beta chains follows, all from one sample in a study of yellow fever vaccine responses in identical twins. TCRdb re-derived calls from the RT-PCR reads in MiXCR, one entry per CDR3 protein. The data hold some 20,000 distinct CDR3 sequences, with approximately 71% observed a single time. Sequencing used T cells from blood (PBMCs), unsorted or a sorted subset (not recorded which), obtained before or after yellow fever vaccination (not recorded which). The receptor source for this set is a woman aged 18-29 years who received the yellow fever vaccine. The CDR3 runs from the conserved cysteine through the conserved F or W. A D gene is named only where the DNA matches it firmly. Clone size, where shown, is once, few, many, or a class for clones that have expanded.

j_gene: TRBJ2-3
d_gene: TRBD2
v_gene: TRBV9
len: 16
abundance: NA
CDR3aa: CASSAGLAGPTDTQYF
CDR3nt: TGTGCCAGCAGCGCGGGACTAGCGGGACCCACAGATACGCAGTATTTT

j_gene: TRBJ2-1
d_gene: NA
v_gene: TRBV13
len: 14
abundance: NA
CDR3aa: CASSLGTAYNEQFF
CDR3nt: TGTGCCAGCAGCTTAGGGACAGCATACAATGAGCAGTTCTTC

j_gene: TRBJ1-2
d_gene: TRBD1
v_gene: TRBV6-1
len: 16
abundance: NA
CDR3aa: CASSGTGGFPNYGYTF
CDR3nt: TGTGCCAGCAGCGGGACAGGGGGCTTCCCTAACTATGGCTACACCTTC

j_gene: TRBJ2-1
d_gene: TRBD2
v_gene: TRBV29-1
len: 14
abundance: NA
CDR3aa: CSVAGLASYNEQFF
CDR3nt: TGCAGCGTCGCCGGACTAGCGAGCTACAATGAGCAGTTCTTC

j_gene: TRBJ2-5
d_gene: TRBD2
v_gene: TRBV11-1
len: 16
abundance: NA
CDR3aa: CASSYWTSGDQETQYF
CDR3nt: TGTGCCAGCAGCTACTGGACTAGCGGGGATCAAGAGACCCAGTACTTC

j_gene: TRBJ1-1
d_gene: TRBD1
v_gene: TRBV6-5
len: 15
abundance: NA
CDR3aa: CASSYRDRGWAEAFF
CDR3nt: TGTGCCAGCAGTTACCGGGACAGGGGATGGGCTGAAGCTTTCTTT

j_gene: TRBJ2-5
d_gene: NA
v_gene: TRBV9
len: 14
abundance: once
CDR3aa: CASSGQQGGETQYF
CDR3nt: TGTGCCAGCAGCGGACAGCAGGGAGGAGAGACCCAGTACTTC

j_gene: TRBJ2-7
d_gene: NA
v_gene: TRBV9
len: 14
abundance: once
CDR3aa: CASSVDSGAYEQYF
CDR3nt: TGTGCCAGCAGCGTAGACTCAGGGGCCTACGAGCAGTACTTC

j_gene: TRBJ1-1
d_gene: NA
v_gene: TRBV4-1
len: 14
abundance: NA
CDR3aa: CASSQVQGYTEAFF
CDR3nt: TGCGCCAGCAGCCAAGTCCAGGGATACACTGAAGCTTTCTTT

j_gene: TRBJ2-2
d_gene: NA
v_gene: TRBV11-1
len: 14
abundance: NA
CDR3aa: CASSLLGSTGELFF
CDR3nt: TGTGCCAGCAGCTTATTGGGGAGCACCGGGGAGCTGTTTTTT

j_gene: TRBJ2-5
d_gene: NA
v_gene: TRBV11-2
len: 12
abundance: NA
CDR3aa: CASSLLEETQYF
CDR3nt: TGTGCCAGCAGCTTACTAGAAGAGACCCAGTACTTC

j_gene: TRBJ1-2
d_gene: TRBD1
v_gene: TRBV29-1
len: 14
abundance: NA
CDR3aa: CSVPDRSKDYGYTF
CDR3nt: TGCAGCGTACCGGACAGGTCCAAGGACTATGGCTACACCTTC

j_gene: TRBJ2-1
d_gene: TRBD2
v_gene: TRBV4-1
len: 17
abundance: NA
CDR3aa: CASSQGGAKPPYNEQFF
CDR3nt: TGCGCCAGCAGCCAGGGAGGGGCCAAACCACCTTACAATGAGCAGTTCTTC

j_gene: TRBJ2-2
d_gene: TRBD1
v_gene: TRBV18
len: 16
abundance: NA
CDR3aa: CASSPAGGANTGELFF
CDR3nt: TGTGCCAGCTCACCCGCAGGGGGCGCGAACACCGGGGAGCTGTTTTTT

j_gene: TRBJ2-5
d_gene: NA
v_gene: TRBV20-1
len: 12
abundance: NA
CDR3aa: CSAPPYQETQYF
CDR3nt: TGCAGTGCTCCCCCTTACCAAGAGACCCAGTACTTC

j_gene: TRBJ1-2
d_gene: TRBD1
v_gene: TRBV11-3
len: 16
abundance: NA
CDR3aa: CASSWDSTARLYGYTF
CDR3nt: TGTGCCAGCAGCTGGGACAGCACTGCTAGGCTTTATGGCTACACCTTC

j_gene: TRBJ2-5
d_gene: NA
v_gene: TRBV7-9
len: 14
abundance: NA
CDR3aa: CASSLRLEGETQYF
CDR3nt: TGTGCCAGCAGCTTACGATTGGAAGGAGAGACCCAGTACTTC

j_gene: TRBJ2-7
d_gene: NA
v_gene: TRBV7-9
len: 12
abundance: NA
CDR3aa: CASSLSTYEQYF
CDR3nt: TGTGCCAGCAGCTTATCAACCTACGAGCAGTACTTC

j_gene: TRBJ2-1
d_gene: TRBD2
v_gene: TRBV18
len: 16
abundance: NA
CDR3aa: CASSPLASGIYNEQFF
CDR3nt: TGTGCCAGCTCACCACTCGCTAGCGGGATTTACAATGAGCAGTTCTTC

j_gene: TRBJ2-7
d_gene: TRBD2
v_gene: TRBV13
len: 14
abundance: NA
CDR3aa: CASSLILAGGEQYF
CDR3nt: TGTGCCAGCAGCTTAATACTAGCGGGTGGCGAGCAGTACTTC

j_gene: TRBJ2-5
d_gene: NA
v_gene: TRBV4-2
len: 14
abundance: NA
CDR3aa: CASSQKLVQETQYF
CDR3nt: TGTGCCAGCAGCCAAAAACTAGTACAAGAGACCCAGTACTTC

j_gene: TRBJ1-1
d_gene: NA
v_gene: TRBV11-1
len: 12
abundance: once
CDR3aa: CASSLEGTQAFF
CDR3nt: TGTGCCAGCAGCTTAGAGGGAACTCAAGCTTTCTTT

j_gene: TRBJ2-2
d_gene: TRBD1
v_gene: TRBV4-2
len: 16
abundance: NA
CDR3aa: CASSQDGTGVVGELFF
CDR3nt: TGTGCCAGCAGCCAAGATGGGACAGGGGTTGTCGGGGAGCTGTTTTTT

j_gene: TRBJ2-1
d_gene: NA
v_gene: TRBV2
len: 13
abundance: NA
CDR3aa: CASRAGVYNEQFF
CDR3nt: TGTGCCAGCAGGGCCGGTGTCTACAATGAGCAGTTCTTC

j_gene: TRBJ1-5
d_gene: NA
v_gene: TRBV28
len: 16
abundance: few
CDR3aa: CASSLLGRGENQPQHF
CDR3nt: TGTGCCAGCAGTTTACTCGGGAGGGGTGAGAATCAGCCCCAGCATTTT

j_gene: TRBJ2-7
d_gene: NA
v_gene: TRBV7-6
len: 13
abundance: NA
CDR3aa: CASSLAAGHEQYF
CDR3nt: TGTGCCAGCAGCTTAGCTGCGGGACACGAGCAGTACTTC

j_gene: TRBJ2-5
d_gene: TRBD2
v_gene: TRBV5-1
len: 18
abundance: NA
CDR3aa: CASSLAGLAGAYQETQYF
CDR3nt: TGCGCCAGCAGCTTGGCCGGGCTAGCGGGGGCGTACCAAGAGACCCAGTACTTC

j_gene: TRBJ1-3
d_gene: NA
v_gene: TRBV12-3/TRBV12-4
len: 12
abundance: NA
CDR3aa: CASSLNENTIYF
CDR3nt: TGTGCCAGCAGTTTGAATGAGAACACCATATATTTT

j_gene: TRBJ2-1
d_gene: NA
v_gene: TRBV3-1
len: 12
abundance: NA
CDR3aa: CASSQRDAEQFF
CDR3nt: TGTGCCAGCAGCCAAAGGGACGCCGAGCAGTTCTTC

j_gene: TRBJ2-3
d_gene: NA
v_gene: TRBV15
len: 16
abundance: once
CDR3aa: CATSSTLAFSTDTQYF
CDR3nt: TGTGCCACCAGCAGCACTCTAGCCTTCTCCACAGATACGCAGTATTTT

j_gene: TRBJ2-1
d_gene: NA
v_gene: TRBV24-1
len: 15
abundance: NA
CDR3aa: CATSLRRVAYNEQFF
CDR3nt: TGTGCCACCAGTCTTCGTCGAGTAGCTTACAATGAGCAGTTCTTC

j_gene: TRBJ2-7
d_gene: NA
v_gene: TRBV6-1
len: 16
abundance: few
CDR3aa: CASSENQGSPPYEQYF
CDR3nt: TGTGCCAGCAGTGAAAACCAAGGGTCACCTCCCTACGAGCAGTACTTC

j_gene: TRBJ2-1
d_gene: NA
v_gene: TRBV24-1
len: 15
abundance: few
CDR3aa: CATSDLPGDYNEQFF
CDR3nt: TGTGCCACCAGTGATTTGCCAGGGGACTACAATGAGCAGTTCTTC

j_gene: TRBJ2-5
d_gene: TRBD1
v_gene: TRBV5-6
len: 15
abundance: NA
CDR3aa: CASSFTGTGVVTQYF
CDR3nt: TGTGCCAGCAGCTTTACCGGGACAGGGGTTGTGACCCAGTACTTC

j_gene: TRBJ2-1
d_gene: NA
v_gene: TRBV28
len: 12
abundance: NA
CDR3aa: CASSFPGYEQFF
CDR3nt: TGTGCCAGCAGTTTCCCGGGCTATGAGCAGTTCTTC

j_gene: TRBJ1-1
d_gene: TRBD1
v_gene: TRBV18
len: 14
abundance: NA
CDR3aa: CASSPTGGNTEAFF
CDR3nt: TGTGCCAGCTCACCCACAGGGGGAAACACTGAAGCTTTCTTT

j_gene: TRBJ2-5
d_gene: TRBD2
v_gene: TRBV11-3
len: 16
abundance: NA
CDR3aa: CASSLKGTSGFETQYF
CDR3nt: TGTGCCAGCAGCTTAAAAGGGACTAGCGGGTTCGAGACCCAGTACTTC

j_gene: TRBJ2-7
d_gene: NA
v_gene: TRBV3-1
len: 14
abundance: NA
CDR3aa: CASSPNRLVYEQYF
CDR3nt: TGTGCCAGCAGCCCGAATAGACTGGTTTACGAGCAGTACTTC

j_gene: TRBJ2-2
d_gene: NA
v_gene: TRBV2
len: 15
abundance: NA
CDR3aa: CASSAPGTNTGELFF
CDR3nt: TGTGCCAGCAGTGCACCGGGGACAAACACCGGGGAGCTGTTTTTT

j_gene: TRBJ1-3
d_gene: NA
v_gene: TRBV12-3/TRBV12-4
len: 11
abundance: NA
CDR3aa: CASSRKFPIYF
CDR3nt: TGTGCCAGCAGCCGTAAATTCCCCATATATTTT

j_gene: TRBJ2-5
d_gene: NA
v_gene: TRBV12-3/TRBV12-4
len: 15
abundance: few
CDR3aa: CASSKTGPSSETQYF
CDR3nt: TGTGCCAGCAGTAAGACAGGCCCCAGTTCGGAGACCCAGTACTTC

j_gene: TRBJ1-5
d_gene: NA
v_gene: TRBV12-3/TRBV12-4
len: 11
abundance: NA
CDR3aa: CASSPEQPQHF
CDR3nt: TGTGCCAGCAGTCCGGAACAGCCCCAGCATTTT

j_gene: TRBJ1-2
d_gene: NA
v_gene: TRBV7-9
len: 12
abundance: few
CDR3aa: CASRQGGDGYTF
CDR3nt: TGTGCCAGCAGACAGGGAGGGGATGGCTACACCTTC

j_gene: TRBJ2-1
d_gene: NA
v_gene: TRBV7-9
len: 11
abundance: NA
CDR3aa: CASSATPGQFF
CDR3nt: TGTGCCAGCAGCGCGACCCCCGGACAGTTCTTC

j_gene: TRBJ1-6
d_gene: NA
v_gene: TRBV27
len: 15
abundance: NA
CDR3aa: CASSQNLGYNSPLHF
CDR3nt: TGTGCCAGCAGTCAGAACTTAGGATATAATTCACCCCTCCACTTT

j_gene: TRBJ2-1
d_gene: NA
v_gene: TRBV11-1
len: 12
abundance: NA
CDR3aa: CASSSDFLEQFF
CDR3nt: TGTGCCAGCAGCTCGGACTTTCTTGAGCAGTTCTTC

j_gene: TRBJ1-2
d_gene: NA
v_gene: TRBV2
len: 12
abundance: NA
CDR3aa: CASTRLLYGYTF
CDR3nt: TGTGCCAGCACCCGACTGCTCTATGGCTACACCTTC

j_gene: TRBJ1-4
d_gene: NA
v_gene: TRBV6-1
len: 16
abundance: NA
CDR3aa: CASTRHGQVGSEKLFF
CDR3nt: TGTGCCAGCACTCGCCACGGCCAGGTCGGGAGTGAAAAACTGTTTTTT

j_gene: TRBJ1-4
d_gene: TRBD1
v_gene: TRBV2
len: 12
abundance: NA
CDR3aa: CATRQGQEKLFF
CDR3nt: TGTGCCACCCGACAGGGACAGGAAAAACTGTTTTTT

j_gene: TRBJ2-1
d_gene: NA
v_gene: TRBV20-1
len: 12
abundance: NA
CDR3aa: CSAPSSYNEQFF
CDR3nt: TGCAGTGCTCCGAGCTCCTACAATGAGCAGTTCTTC

j_gene: TRBJ1-1
d_gene: NA
v_gene: TRBV27
len: 16
abundance: few
CDR3aa: CASSSRAMWVNTEAFF
CDR3nt: TGTGCCAGCAGTTCCCGGGCCATGTGGGTGAACACTGAAGCTTTCTTT

j_gene: TRBJ1-1
d_gene: NA
v_gene: TRBV18
len: 13
abundance: NA
CDR3aa: CASSPEVDTEAFF
CDR3nt: TGTGCCAGCTCACCGGAGGTCGACACTGAAGCTTTCTTT

j_gene: TRBJ2-5
d_gene: NA
v_gene: TRBV18
len: 14
abundance: NA
CDR3aa: CASSPQGMVETQYF
CDR3nt: TGTGCCAGCTCACCACAGGGGATGGTCGAGACCCAGTACTTC

j_gene: TRBJ2-3
d_gene: NA
v_gene: TRBV14
len: 12
abundance: few
CDR3aa: CASSLSGNTQYF
CDR3nt: TGTGCCAGCAGCCTCTCCGGGAATACGCAGTATTTT

j_gene: TRBJ2-2
d_gene: TRBD2
v_gene: TRBV6-1
len: 15
abundance: NA
CDR3aa: CASIQTSGTTGELFF
CDR3nt: TGTGCCAGCATCCAGACTAGCGGGACCACCGGGGAGCTGTTTTTT

j_gene: TRBJ2-5
d_gene: NA
v_gene: TRBV5-4
len: 14
abundance: NA
CDR3aa: CASSGTVDGETQYF
CDR3nt: TGTGCCAGCAGCGGAACAGTGGATGGAGAGACCCAGTACTTC

j_gene: TRBJ2-3
d_gene: NA
v_gene: TRBV4-2
len: 16
abundance: NA
CDR3aa: CASSQDERGPGDTQYF
CDR3nt: TGTGCCAGCAGCCAAGACGAAAGGGGTCCGGGAGATACGCAGTATTTT

j_gene: TRBJ2-1
d_gene: NA
v_gene: TRBV7-9
len: 13
abundance: few
CDR3aa: CASHGQNYNEQFF
CDR3nt: TGTGCCAGCCACGGACAGAACTACAATGAGCAGTTCTTC

j_gene: TRBJ2-1
d_gene: TRBD2
v_gene: TRBV7-3
len: 19
abundance: medium-sized
CDR3aa: CASSLKFGRLGETYNEQFF
CDR3nt: TGTGCCAGCAGCTTAAAGTTCGGGAGGCTGGGAGAAACCTACAATGAGCAGTTCTTC

j_gene: TRBJ2-2
d_gene: NA
v_gene: TRBV10-1
len: 14
abundance: NA
CDR3aa: CASSESRNTGELFF
CDR3nt: TGCGCCAGCAGTGAGTCGAGGAACACCGGGGAGCTGTTTTTT